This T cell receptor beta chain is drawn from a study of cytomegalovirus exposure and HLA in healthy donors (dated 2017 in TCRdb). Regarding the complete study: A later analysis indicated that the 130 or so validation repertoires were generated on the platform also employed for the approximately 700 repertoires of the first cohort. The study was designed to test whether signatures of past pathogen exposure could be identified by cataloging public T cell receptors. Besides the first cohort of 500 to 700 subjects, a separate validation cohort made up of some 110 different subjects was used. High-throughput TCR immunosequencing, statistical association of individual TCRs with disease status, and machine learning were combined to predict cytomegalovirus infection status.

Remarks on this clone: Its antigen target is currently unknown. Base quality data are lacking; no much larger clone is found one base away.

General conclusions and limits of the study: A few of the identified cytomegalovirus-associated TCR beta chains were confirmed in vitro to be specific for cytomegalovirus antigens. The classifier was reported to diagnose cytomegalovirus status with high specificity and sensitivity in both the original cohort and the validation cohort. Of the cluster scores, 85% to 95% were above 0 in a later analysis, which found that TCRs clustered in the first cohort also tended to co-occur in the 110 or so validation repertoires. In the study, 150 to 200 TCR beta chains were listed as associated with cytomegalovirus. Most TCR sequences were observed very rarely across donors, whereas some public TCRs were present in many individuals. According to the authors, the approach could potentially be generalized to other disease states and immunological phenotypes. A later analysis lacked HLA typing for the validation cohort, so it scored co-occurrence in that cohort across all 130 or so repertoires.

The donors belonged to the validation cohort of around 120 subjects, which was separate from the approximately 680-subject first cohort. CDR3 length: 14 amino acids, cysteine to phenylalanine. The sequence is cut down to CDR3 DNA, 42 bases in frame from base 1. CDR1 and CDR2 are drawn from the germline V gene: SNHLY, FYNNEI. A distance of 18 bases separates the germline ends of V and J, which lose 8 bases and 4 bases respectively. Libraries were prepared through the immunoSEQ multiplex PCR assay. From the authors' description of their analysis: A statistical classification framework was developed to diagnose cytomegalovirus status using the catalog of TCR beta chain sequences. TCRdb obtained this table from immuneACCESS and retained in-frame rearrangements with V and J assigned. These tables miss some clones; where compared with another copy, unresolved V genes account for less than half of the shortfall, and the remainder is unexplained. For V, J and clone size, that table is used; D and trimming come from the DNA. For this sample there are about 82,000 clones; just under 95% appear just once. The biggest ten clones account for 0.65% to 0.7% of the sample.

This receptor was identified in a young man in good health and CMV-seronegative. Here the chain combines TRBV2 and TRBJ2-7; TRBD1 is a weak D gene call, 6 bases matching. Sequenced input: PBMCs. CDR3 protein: CASCSDSVSYEQYF. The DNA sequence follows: TGTGCCAGCTGTTCGGACAGCGTATCTTACGAGCAGTACTTC.